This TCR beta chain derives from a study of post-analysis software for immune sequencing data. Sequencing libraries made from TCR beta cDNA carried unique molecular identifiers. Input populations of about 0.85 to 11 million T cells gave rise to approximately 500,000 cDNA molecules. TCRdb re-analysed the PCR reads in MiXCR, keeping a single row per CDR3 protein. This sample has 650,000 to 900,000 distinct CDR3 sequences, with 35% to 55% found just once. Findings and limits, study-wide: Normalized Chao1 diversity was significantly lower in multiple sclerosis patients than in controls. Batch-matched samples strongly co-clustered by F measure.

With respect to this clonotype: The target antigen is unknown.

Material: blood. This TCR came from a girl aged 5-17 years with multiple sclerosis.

CDR3 in amino acids: CASSPRDRGPNIQYF. Here the CDR3 DNA reads TGTGCCAGCAGCCCGAGGGACAGGGGGCCCAACATTCAGTACTTC. The chain combines TRBV3-1 with TRBJ2-4; 12 bases match TRBD1. The CDR3 loop spans 15 amino acids. The germline V gene encodes CDR1 LGHDT and CDR2 YNNKEL (reference sequence). V gave up 4 bases and J gave up 7 bases; unmatched junction bases: 5.